This T cell receptor (beta chain) was found in a study of cytomegalovirus exposure and HLA in healthy donors. Study-level results: As a later analysis showed, several of the most significant clusters appeared to be linked to common viral pathogens. Cytomegalovirus association was assigned to approximately 160 TCR beta chains. A classifier reportedly called cytomegalovirus status with high sensitivity and specificity.

The PCR was carried out with 60 Vbeta primers and 13 Jbeta primers. Here immunoSEQ multiplex PCR was the method, and the copy in TCRdb shows in-frame clones only, minus some. The sample carries 95,000 to 150,000 clones, around 75% recorded once. The CDR3 is made up of 13 amino acids. CDR1 and CDR2 from the germline V gene are SQVTM and ANQGSEA. Between the trimmed V and J ends, which lost 7 bases and 7 bases, there was a span of 19 bases. The donors comprised healthy bone marrow donors. Concerning this clone: What it binds is not known.

Sequences were obtained from PBMCs. The genes are TRBV29-1 and TRBJ1-1; D may be TRBD1 (5 bases). This receptor was taken from a woman between 45 and 60 years old in good health and CMV-seropositive. DNA of the CDR3: TGCAGCGCCCGGAGGGACGGCCGGGGTGAAGCTTTCTTT. This gives the protein CSARRDGRGEAFF.